Shown below are 21 T cell receptor beta chains from a single sample sequenced in a study of shared clonotypes between healthy human individuals. The method was immunoSEQ multiplex PCR; TCRdb's version includes in-frame clones alone and lacks a portion of them. Seen here are roughly 1,500,000 clones, approximately 98.5% observed once, and the top ten hold approximately 0.4%. Sequencing was done on a sample of naive CD4+ T cells sorted from blood. Subset: CD45RA+ positively selected. These receptors were collected from a man aged 30 to 39 in good health.

The V gene is TRBV5-1, the J gene TRBJ1-1; D gene unclear. CDR3 length equals 14 residues. Germline V lookup: CDR1 SGHRS, CDR2 YFSETQ. V was trimmed by 1 base and J by 3 bases, leaving 10 bases between them. DNA for the CDR3: TGCGCCAGCAGCTTGACTCCAGATTACACTGAAGCTTTCTTT. Translating it yields CASSLTPDYTEAFF.

The gene calls are TRBV5-1 and TRBJ1-1; 7 bases line up with TRBD1. V shed 4 bases and J 4 bases; nucleotides not matched to a gene: 4. The CDR3 covers 13 residues. The V gene's germline CDR1 is SGHRS and CDR2 YFSETQ. The CDR3 loop is CASSRRQGTEAFF. As DNA, the CDR3 is TGCGCCAGCAGCCGACGACAGGGCACTGAAGCTTTCTTT. The full variable domain, with the rest looked up from reference TRBV5-1 and TRBJ1-1, is KAGVTQTPRYLIKTRGQQVTLSCSPISGHRSVSWYQQTPGQGLQFLFEYFSETQRNKGNFPGRFSGRQFSNSRSEMNVSTLELGDSALYLCASSRRQGTEAFFGQGTRLTVV.

This chain joins TRBV5-1 and TRBJ1-1, with D uncertain. Germline V gene data show CDR1 as SGHRS and CDR2 as YFSETQ. The germline V and J ends were trimmed by 1 base and 7 bases, with 11 bases remaining between them. CDR3 length equals 13 residues. The CDR3 nucleotides are TGCGCCAGCAGCTTGTGGGGTACTCGTGAAGCTTTCTTT. It codes for CASSLWGTREAFF. Drawing the rest from reference TRBV5-1 and TRBJ1-1, the complete variable domain is KAGVTQTPRYLIKTRGQQVTLSCSPISGHRSVSWYQQTPGQGLQFLFEYFSETQRNKGNFPGRFSGRQFSNSRSEMNVSTLELGDSALYLCASSLWGTREAFFGQGTRLTVV.

The chain links TRBV5-1 to TRBJ2-7; 7 nucleotides line up with TRBD1. Germline lookup yields CDR1 SGHRS and CDR2 YFSETQ. J was trimmed by 7 bases and V by 1 base; bases with no gene match: 8. The CDR3 contains 14 residues. The CDR3 coding sequence is TGCGCCAGCAGCTTGAAGGGGACAGTGGGGGAGCAGTACTTC. Translated, it gives CASSLKGTVGEQYF.

This clone was counted a single time. The chain has TRBV2 and TRBJ1-2, with D possibly being TRBD1 (5 bases). Trimming shortened V by 8 bases and J by 5 bases, and 12 bases separated the two germline ends. CDR1 SNHLY and CDR2 FYNNEI come from the germline V gene. The CDR3 covers 12 residues. CDR3 loop: CASGRGSYGYTF. CDR3 sequence (DNA): TGTGCCAGCGGTCGGGGCTCATATGGCTACACCTTC.

The chain carries TRBV11-2 and TRBJ2-5; TRBD2 matches at 9 bases. Germline V gene lookup returns CDR1 SGHAT and CDR2 FQNNGV. This CDR3 contains 16 residues. Unmatched junction bases numbered 5, after V lost 1 base and J lost 2 bases. The CDR3 spells CASSLVASGAQETQYF. The DNA of the CDR3 is TGTGCCAGCAGCTTAGTGGCTAGCGGGGCACAAGAGACCCAGTACTTC.

This chain joins TRBV27 and TRBJ1-1; TRBD1 is a possible D gene (6 bases). V was clipped by 4 bases and J by 0 bases, with 12 bases between them. In germline, CDR1 is MNHEY, CDR2 SMNVEV (reference sequence). The CDR3 is 15 residues long. The CDR3 nucleotides are TGTGCCAGCAGTTGGGGGGGCCTCATGAACACTGAAGCTTTCTTT. This sequence encodes CASSWGGLMNTEAFF.

The rearrangement joins TRBV5-8 to TRBJ2-7, with D unresolved. Germline V gives CDR1 SGHTS, CDR2 YDEGEE. This CDR3 has 14 residues. V lost 5 bases and J lost 5, with 17 bases in between. The CDR3 DNA is TGTGCCAGCAGGCGATCGCCAGGCTGGGACGAGCAGTACTTC. Its protein product is CASRRSPGWDEQYF.

The CDR3 loop is CASTRGSTDTQYF. As DNA, the CDR3 is TGCGCCAGCACTCGGGGTAGCACAGATACGCAGTATTTT. V is TRBV5-1 and J is TRBJ2-3; tentatively, D is TRBD2 (5 bases). CDR1 and CDR2 (germline): SGHRS, YFSETQ. CDR3 length: 13 residues. The V end was cut by 6 bases, the J end by 0 bases, with 8 bases between.

On this clone: Other DNA sequences in this sample translate to the same CDR3. This chain connects TRBV6-6 to TRBJ2-7; TRBD2 matches 13 bases. The V and J ends lost 4 bases and 4 bases, in that order; junction bases with no gene match: 4. Germline V gives CDR1 MNHNY, CDR2 SVGAGI (reference sequence). The CDR3 has 15 residues. The CDR3 loop is CASSWTSGSSYEQYF. CDR3 nucleotide sequence: TGTGCCAGCAGTTGGACTAGCGGGAGCTCGTACGAGCAGTACTTC.

The rearrangement links TRBV7-3 to TRBJ2-3; D is perhaps TRBD2 (6 bases). V was pared by 1 base and J by 4 bases, with 12 bases between. Per the germline V gene, CDR1 is SGHTA and CDR2 is FQGTGA. CDR3 length: 15 residues. CDR3 protein: CASSLSGVNADTQYF. The CDR3 nucleotides are TGTGCCAGCAGCTTAAGCGGGGTTAATGCAGATACGCAGTATTTT.

The V and J genes are TRBV18 and TRBJ1-4; 7 bases align to TRBD1. This CDR3 spans 16 amino acids. Germline V gives CDR1 KGHSH, CDR2 LQKENI. The ends lost 2 bases at V and 4 bases at J; junction bases unmatched: 7. The CDR3 region has the DNA TGTGCCAGCTCACCAAGGACAGGAGGCGTTAATGAAAAACTGTTTTTT. Translation gives CASSPRTGGVNEKLFF.

The genes are TRBV9 and TRBJ2-7; no definite D call. The length of the CDR3 is 14 residues. Germline V gives CDR1 SGDLS, CDR2 YYNGEE. The ends were cut back, 0 bases at V and 1 base at J, with 8 bases in the middle. The CDR3 here is CASSVAVESYEQYF. CDR3 bases: TGTGCCAGCAGCGTAGCCGTGGAATCCTACGAGCAGTACTTC.

In regard to this clone: The germline gene is not matched at one end of the junction; a read error may be the cause. This rearrangement joins TRBV27 to TRBJ2-7, with 14 nucleotides matching TRBD2. The CDR3 runs 14 residues. The V gene's germline CDR1 is MNHEY and CDR2 SMNVEV (reference sequence). The CDR3 is CASSLAGTSGSMGF. CDR3 sequence (DNA): TGTGCCAGCAGTTTAGCGGGGACTAGCGGGAGCATGGGCTTC.

The CDR3 DNA reads as TGTGCCACTTCGGATGGGGCGGTTGGGAAAGCTTTCTTT. This sequence encodes CATSDGAVGKAFF. J is TRBJ1-1 and V is TRBV7-9; D might be TRBD1 (5 bases). V gave up 10 bases and J gave up 9 bases, with 21 bases separating them. The CDR3 runs 13 residues. Germline lookup yields CDR1 SEHNR and CDR2 FQNEAQ (reference sequence). The whole variable domain, filled in from reference TRBV7-9 and TRBJ1-1, reads DTGVSQNPRHKITKRGQNVTFRCDPISEHNRLYWYRQTLGQGPEFLTYFQNEAQLEKSRLLSDRFSAERPKGSFSTLEIQRTEQGDSAMYLCATSDGAVGKAFFGQGTRLTVV.

V gene TRBV27 combines with J gene TRBJ1-3, with D possibly being TRBD1 (5 bases). The CDR3 contains 14 residues. The V end was cut by 6 bases, the J end by 4 bases, with 13 bases between. The germline V gene encodes CDR1 MNHEY and CDR2 SMNVEV (reference sequence). CDR3 coding DNA: TGTGCCAGCAGAAATCTGGGGGTCGGAAACACCATATATTTT. This gives the protein CASRNLGVGNTIYF.

The chain couples TRBV6-5 to TRBJ2-1; 8 bases align to TRBD2. Germline V gives CDR1 MNHEY, CDR2 SVGAGI. J gave up 6 bases and V 4 bases, and 11 bases lay outside the gene matches. The length of the CDR3 is 16 residues. The CDR3 sequence: CASSSLPGLDSNEQFF. Written as DNA, the CDR3 is TGTGCCAGCAGTTCCCTTCCGGGACTAGATTCCAATGAGCAGTTCTTC.

This clone was picked up a small number of times. The sample holds other DNA sequences that translate to the same CDR3. This chain joins TRBV20-1 and TRBJ2-1, with D unresolved. CDR3 length: 10 residues. Trimming took 3 bases from V and 4 from J, leaving 1 base between them. Germline assignment: CDR1 DFQATT and CDR2 SNEGSKA (reference sequence). Here the CDR3 reads CSARYNEQFF. The DNA for the CDR3 is TGCAGTGCTAGGTACAATGAGCAGTTCTTC.

The J gene is TRBJ2-1, the V gene TRBV5-1; 9 bases line up with TRBD1. The germline V gene has CDR1 SGHRS and CDR2 YFSETQ. CDR3 length: 14 residues. The J segment lost 7 bases and the V segment lost 4 bases, leaving 6 bases of the junction unmatched. The CDR3 DNA is TGCGCCAGCAGCCGGGACAGGGTGGGAAATGAGCAGTTCTTC. Encoded protein: CASSRDRVGNEQFF.

The chain recombines TRBV7-8 with TRBJ2-7; unclear D gene. The CDR3 is made up of 13 amino acids. The ends were cut back, 1 base at V and 3 bases at J, with 7 bases in the middle. From germline, CDR1 is SGHVS and CDR2 FQNEAQ. CDR3 in amino acids: CASSLVPSYEQYF. Here the CDR3 DNA reads TGTGCCAGCAGCTTAGTTCCCAGCTACGAGCAGTACTTC.

This chain links TRBV7-3 with TRBJ1-5; D is perhaps TRBD1 (5 bases). The CDR3 covers 15 residues. Trimming took 4 bases from V and 8 from J, leaving 18 bases between them. Germline assignment: CDR1 SGHTA and CDR2 FQGTGA. CDR3 residues: CASSSPGACTKPQHF. CDR3 nucleotide sequence: TGTGCCAGCAGCTCCCCCGGGGCCTGCACAAAGCCCCAGCATTTT.